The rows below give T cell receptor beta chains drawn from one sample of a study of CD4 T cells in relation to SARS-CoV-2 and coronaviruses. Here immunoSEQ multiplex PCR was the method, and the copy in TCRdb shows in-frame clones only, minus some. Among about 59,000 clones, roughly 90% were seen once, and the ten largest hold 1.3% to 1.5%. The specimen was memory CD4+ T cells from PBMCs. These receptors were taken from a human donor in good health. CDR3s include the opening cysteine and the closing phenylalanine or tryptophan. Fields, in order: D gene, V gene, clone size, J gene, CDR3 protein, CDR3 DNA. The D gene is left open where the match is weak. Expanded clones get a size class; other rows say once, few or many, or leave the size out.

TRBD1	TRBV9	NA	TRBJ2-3	CASSSGQGPDTQYF	TGTGCCAGCAGCTCGGGACAGGGTCCAGATACGCAGTATTTT
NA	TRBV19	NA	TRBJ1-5	CASQGYNQPQHF	TGTGCCAGCCAGGGGTACAATCAGCCCCAGCATTTT
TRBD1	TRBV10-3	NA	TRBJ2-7	CAIRGQGSSYEQYF	TGTGCCATCAGGGGACAGGGGAGCTCCTACGAGCAGTACTTC
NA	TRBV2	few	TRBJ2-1	CASSGYSSYNEQFF	TGTGCCAGCAGTGGTTACAGCTCCTACAATGAGCAGTTCTTC
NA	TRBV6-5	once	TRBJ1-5	CATGRYSNQPQHF	TGTGCCACAGGACGGTATAGCAATCAGCCCCAGCATTTT
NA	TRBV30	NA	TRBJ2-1	CAWSGDWSYNEQFF	TGTGCCTGGAGCGGGGACTGGAGCTACAATGAGCAGTTCTTC
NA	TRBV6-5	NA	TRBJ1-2	CASSPGRLGYTF	TGTGCCAGCAGCCCGGGCCGCCTTGGCTACACCTTC
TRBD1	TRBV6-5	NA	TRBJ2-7	CASRTGDSEQYF	TGTGCCAGCCGGACAGGGGATTCCGAGCAGTACTTC
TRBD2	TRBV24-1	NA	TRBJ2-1	CATSDLTSGRAGNEQFF	TGTGCCACCAGTGATTTGACTAGCGGGAGGGCGGGGAATGAGCAGTTCTTC
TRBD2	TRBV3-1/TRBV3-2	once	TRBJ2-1	CASSLGLAGSEQFF	TGTGCCAGCAGCCTCGGACTAGCGGGATCGGAGCAGTTCTTC
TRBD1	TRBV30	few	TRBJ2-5	CAWSVPDRVIKTQYF	TGTGCCTGGAGCGTTCCTGACAGGGTGATTAAGACCCAGTACTTC
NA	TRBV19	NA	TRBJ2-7	CASSPRTVYEQYF	TGTGCCAGTAGTCCCCGGACAGTCTACGAGCAGTACTTC
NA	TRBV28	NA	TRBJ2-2	CASSSLGGELFF	TGTGCCAGCAGTTCGCTAGGCGGGGAGCTGTTTTTT
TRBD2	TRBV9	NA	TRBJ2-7	CASSVEGGRTYEQYF	TGTGCCAGCAGCGTAGAAGGCGGGAGGACCTACGAGCAGTACTTC
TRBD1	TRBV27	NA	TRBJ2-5	CASSLAGTGGGFGETQYF	TGTGCCAGCAGTTTAGCCGGGACAGGGGGAGGGTTCGGGGAGACCCAGTACTTC
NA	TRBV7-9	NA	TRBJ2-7	CASSWTDEQYF	TGTGCCAGCAGCTGGACAGACGAGCAGTACTTC
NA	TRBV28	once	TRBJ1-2	CASSLGVRGYTF	TGTGCCAGCAGTTTAGGGGTAAGGGGCTACACCTTC
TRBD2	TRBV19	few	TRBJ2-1	CASSDSLAGVGYNEQFF	TGTGCCAGTAGTGATTCTCTAGCGGGGGTCGGTTACAATGAGCAGTTCTTC
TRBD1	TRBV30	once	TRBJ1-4	CAWSPGGSEKLFF	TGTGCCTGGAGCCCAGGGGGGAGTGAAAAACTGTTTTTT
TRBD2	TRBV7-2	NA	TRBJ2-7	CASSLVYSGSTYEQYF	TGTGCCAGCAGCTTAGTTTACAGCGGGAGTACCTACGAGCAGTACTTC
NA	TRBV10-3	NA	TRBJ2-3	CAISGRTASTDTQYF	TGTGCCATCAGTGGTAGGACAGCCAGCACAGATACGCAGTATTTT
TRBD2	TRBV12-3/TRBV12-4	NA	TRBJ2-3	CASSGGDTQYF	TGTGCCAGTAGCGGGGGAGATACGCAGTATTTT
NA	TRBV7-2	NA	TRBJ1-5	CASSLGGANQPQHF	TGTGCCAGCAGCCTTGGGGGTGCCAATCAGCCCCAGCATTTT
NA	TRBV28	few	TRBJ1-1	CASSSEPVMGGGAVTEAFF	TGTGCCAGCAGTTCAGAACCAGTGATGGGGGGCGGGGCGGTGACTGAAGCTTTCTTT
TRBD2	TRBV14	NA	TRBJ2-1	CASSAWTSGRISYNEQFF	TGTGCCAGCAGCGCCTGGACTAGCGGGAGAATCTCCTACAATGAGCAGTTCTTC
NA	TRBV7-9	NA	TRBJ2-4	CASSLASGAVIQYF	TGTGCCAGCAGCTTAGCGTCCGGTGCCGTCATTCAGTACTTC
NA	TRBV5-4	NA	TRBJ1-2	CASSLAVRAYGYTF	TGTGCCAGCAGCTTGGCTGTGAGGGCCTATGGCTACACCTTC